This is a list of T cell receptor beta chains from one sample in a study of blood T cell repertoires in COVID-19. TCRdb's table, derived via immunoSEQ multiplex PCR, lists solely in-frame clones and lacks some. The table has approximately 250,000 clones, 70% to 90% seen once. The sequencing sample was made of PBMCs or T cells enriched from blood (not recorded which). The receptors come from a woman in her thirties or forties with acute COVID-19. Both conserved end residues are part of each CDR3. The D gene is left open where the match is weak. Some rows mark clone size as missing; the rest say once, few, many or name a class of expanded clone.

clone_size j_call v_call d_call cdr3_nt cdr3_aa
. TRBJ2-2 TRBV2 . TGTGCCAGCAGTGAACCAACGGGCACCGGGGAGCTGTTTTTT CASSEPTGTGELFF
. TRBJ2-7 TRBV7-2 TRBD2 TGTGCCAGCAGCTTAGTAGGGGGACTAGGGTCTCACGAGCAGTACTTC CASSLVGGLGSHEQYF
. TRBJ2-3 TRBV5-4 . TGTGCCAGCAGCCGCGCGGGTCCTAGCACAGATACGCAGTATTTT CASSRAGPSTDTQYF
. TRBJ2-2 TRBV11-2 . TGTGCCAGCAGCCCACATAGAGTAGCGGACACCGGGGAGCTGTTTTTT CASSPHRVADTGELFF
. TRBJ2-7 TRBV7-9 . TGTGCCAGCAGCTTATTCGGGGAGCACTTTTACGAGCAGTACTTC CASSLFGEHFYEQYF
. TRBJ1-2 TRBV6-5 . TGTGCCAGCGGCACCCGGACTCACTATGGCTACACCTTC CASGTRTHYGYTF
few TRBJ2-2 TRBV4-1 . TGCGCCAGCAGCCAAGGGTGGAAGAAAGGAGTCGGGGAGCTGTTTTTT CASSQGWKKGVGELFF
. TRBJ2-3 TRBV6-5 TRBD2 TGTGCCAGCAGGCGGGCGCGGGAGGGCCAGAGATCGCAGTATTTT CASRRAREGQRSQYF
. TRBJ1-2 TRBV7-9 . TGTGCCAGCAGCTTAGTGGAGGACAGCACCTATGGCTACACCTTC CASSLVEDSTYGYTF
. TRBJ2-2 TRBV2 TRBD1 TGTGCCATCCCTTGTTCCGGGACAGGGGAAACCGGGGAGCTGTTTTTT CAIPCSGTGETGELFF
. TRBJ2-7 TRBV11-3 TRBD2 TGTGCCAGCAGCTCCCTCTTAAAAATGCCTAGCGGGGTCTACGAGCAGTACTTC CASSSLLKMPSGVYEQYF
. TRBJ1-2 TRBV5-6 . TGTGCCAGCAGCTTGGCCCAGGGCAGTGGCTACACCTTC CASSLAQGSGYTF
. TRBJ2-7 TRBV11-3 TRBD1 TGTGCCAGCAGCCGAGGACAGGGCCACGAGCAGTACTTC CASSRGQGHEQYF
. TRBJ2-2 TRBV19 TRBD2 TGTGCCGGCGGGAGGGCCGCCACCGGGGAGCTGTTTTTT CAGGRAATGELFF
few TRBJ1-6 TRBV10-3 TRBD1 TGTGCCATCAGTGGGAAGGAAGGGGGCTCACCCCTCCACTTT CAISGKEGGSPLHF
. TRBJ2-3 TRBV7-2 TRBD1 TGTGCCAGCAGCCGGACAGGGTTTACAGATACGCAGTATTTT CASSRTGFTDTQYF
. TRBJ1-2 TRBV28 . TGTGCCAGCAGTCAGGGCGGGACCCATCACAACTATGGCTACACCTTC CASSQGGTHHNYGYTF
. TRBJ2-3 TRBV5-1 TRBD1 TGCGCCAGCAGCTTGCTGGGACAGCCTATAGATACGCAGTATTTT CASSLLGQPIDTQYF
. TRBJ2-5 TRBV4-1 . TGCGCCAGCAGCCAAGATTCCGGAGACGGGGAGACCCAGTACTTC CASSQDSGDGETQYF
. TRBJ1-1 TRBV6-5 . TGTGCCAGCTTGACCGGGACAGAAGCTTTCTTT CASLTGTEAFF
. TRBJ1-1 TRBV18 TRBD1 TGTGCCAGCTCACCACGAACAGGGGACACTGAAGCTTTCTTT CASSPRTGDTEAFF
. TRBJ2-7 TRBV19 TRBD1 TGTGCCAGTAGTATCACTACCGGGACAGGGGTTTACGAGCAGTACTTC CASSITTGTGVYEQYF
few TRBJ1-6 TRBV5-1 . TGCGCCAGCAGCGATCAGACACTGGGAGACTCACCCCTCCACTTT CASSDQTLGDSPLHF
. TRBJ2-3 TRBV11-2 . TGTGCCAGCAGCTTAGGGACTCCTACATATACGCAGTATTTT CASSLGTPTYTQYF
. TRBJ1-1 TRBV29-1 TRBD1 TGCAGCGTCGAATGGGACAGAGGGGAGACTGAAGCTTTCTTT CSVEWDRGETEAFF
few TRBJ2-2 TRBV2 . TGTGCCAGCAGTGGACAAAACACCGGGGAGCTGTTTTTT CASSGQNTGELFF
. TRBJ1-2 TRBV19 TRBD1 TGTGCCAGTAGTCCCCGAACCGGGACAGGGAAAATTAGCTATGGCTACACCTTC CASSPRTGTGKISYGYTF
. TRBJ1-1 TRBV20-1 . TGCAGCGGATCCCTAGACACTGAAGCTTTCTTT CSGSLDTEAFF
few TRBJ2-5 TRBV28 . TGTGCCAGCTCCAGGGGCACAGAGACCCAGTACTTC CASSRGTETQYF
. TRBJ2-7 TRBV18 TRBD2 TGTGCCAGCTCGCCTACTAGCGCCAGCTCCTACGAGCAGTACTTC CASSPTSASSYEQYF
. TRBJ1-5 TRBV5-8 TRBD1 TGTGCCAGCAGCTTGCTGGACAGGGGAAACGATCAGCCCCAGCATTTT CASSLLDRGNDQPQHF
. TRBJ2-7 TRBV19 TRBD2 TGTGCCACCAGGGGACTAGCGGGACAACACTCCTACGAGCAGTACTTC CATRGLAGQHSYEQYF
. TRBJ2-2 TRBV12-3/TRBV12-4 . TGTGCCAGCAGTAGAGACGGGGAGCTGTTTTTT CASSRDGELFF
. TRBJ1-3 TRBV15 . TGTGCCACCAGCAGAGATCCCCAAGCTAGTGGAAACACCATATATTTT CATSRDPQASGNTIYF
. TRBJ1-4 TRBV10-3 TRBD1 TGTGCCATCAGTGGTGGGACAGGGGGGGCTAATGAAAAACTGTTTTTT CAISGGTGGANEKLFF
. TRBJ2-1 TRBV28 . TGTGCCAGCAGGATCACTAGTTCCCCTCGGGGGAATGAGCAGTTCTTC CASRITSSPRGNEQFF
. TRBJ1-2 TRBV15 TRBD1 TGTGCCACCAGCGGGGGAACCGGGACAGGGGCTCTAAACTATGGCTACACCTTC CATSGGTGTGALNYGYTF
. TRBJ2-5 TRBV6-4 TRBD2 TGTGCCAGCAGTCGGCTAGCGGGAGGGGGTGAGACCCAGTACTTC CASSRLAGGGETQYF
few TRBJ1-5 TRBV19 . TGTGCCAGTAAGGCCCAGGGCCATAGCAATCAGCCCCAGCATTTT CASKAQGHSNQPQHF
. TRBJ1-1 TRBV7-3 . TGTGCCAGCAGCTTAAGGGCGAACACTGAAGCTTTCTTT CASSLRANTEAFF
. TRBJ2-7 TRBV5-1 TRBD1 TGCGCCAGCAGCTTGGGAGTAGGGGGCCTTTCCTACGAGCAGTACTTC CASSLGVGGLSYEQYF
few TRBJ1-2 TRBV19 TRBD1 TGTGCCAGTATCAACTCCAGGGGGAACTATGGCTACACCTTC CASINSRGNYGYTF
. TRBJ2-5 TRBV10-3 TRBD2 TGTGCCATCCGGGGCGGGAGAGGGCAAGAGACCCAGTACTTC CAIRGGRGQETQYF
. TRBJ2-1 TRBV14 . TGTGCCAGCAGCCAAACCACGGGACTCGACAATGAGCAGTTCTTC CASSQTTGLDNEQFF
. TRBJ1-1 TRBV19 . TGTGCCAGTAGCATCCTCGGGGGGGACACTGAAGCTTTCTTT CASSILGGDTEAFF
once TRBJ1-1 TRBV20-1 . TGCAGTGCTAGTTCGTTGGGGGCCGGTCTCACTGAAGCTTTCTTT CSASSLGAGLTEAFF
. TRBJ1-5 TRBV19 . TGTGCCAGTAGTCCGGTTCAGACTGGGCCCCAGCATTTT CASSPVQTGPQHF
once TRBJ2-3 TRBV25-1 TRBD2 TGTGCCAGCAGTGGACTAGCGGATACGCAGTATTTT CASSGLADTQYF